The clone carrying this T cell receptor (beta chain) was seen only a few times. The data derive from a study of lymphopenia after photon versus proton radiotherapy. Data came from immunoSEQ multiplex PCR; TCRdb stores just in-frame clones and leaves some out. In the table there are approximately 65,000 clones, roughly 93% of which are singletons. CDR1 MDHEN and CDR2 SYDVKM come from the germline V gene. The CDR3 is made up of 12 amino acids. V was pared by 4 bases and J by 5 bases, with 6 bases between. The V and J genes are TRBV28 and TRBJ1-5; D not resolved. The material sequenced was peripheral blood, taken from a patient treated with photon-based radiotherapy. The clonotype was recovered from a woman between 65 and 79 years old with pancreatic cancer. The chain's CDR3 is CASSSADQPQHF. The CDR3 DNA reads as TGTGCCAGCAGTTCCGCAGATCAGCCCCAGCATTTT.